These T cell receptor beta chains were read from a single sample in a study of T cell repertoires in cytomegalovirus infection. MiXCR was run by TCRdb on the reads, yielding one entry per CDR3 protein. The sample yields about 340,000 distinct CDR3 sequences, under 35% seen once. These receptors' antigens are unknown. Material: cultured PBMCs, obtained from culture after CMV antigen stimulation. All receptors come from a human donor in good health (CMV status not recorded). Some clones in this sample may be carry-over from other donors' samples. CDR3s include the opening cysteine and the closing phenylalanine or tryptophan. D genes are given only for firm matches. Part of the rows lack a size; the others show once, few, many or a class for expanded clones.

V	D	size	J	DNA	CDR3
TRBV7-9	.	few	TRBJ2-2	TGTGCCAGCAGCTTAGGGTGGTCCGGGGAGCTGTTTTTT	CASSLGWSGELFF
TRBV7-9	TRBD1	few	TRBJ2-5	TGTGCCAGCAGCTCGCGGACAGGGACGAACCAAGAGACCCAGTACTTC	CASSSRTGTNQETQYF
TRBV6-5	TRBD1	.	TRBJ1-3	TGTGCCAGCAACCCGGGACAGGGTTTAACTGGAAACACCATATATTTT	CASNPGQGLTGNTIYF
TRBV7-9	.	.	TRBJ2-1	TGTGCCAGCAGCTGGGGAGCGGGCGGTGAGCAGTTCTTC	CASSWGAGGEQFF
TRBV7-2	TRBD2	many	TRBJ2-3	TGTGCCAGCAGCTTATCTAGCGGGGGAGAAGATACGCAGTATTTT	CASSLSSGGEDTQYF
TRBV12-3/TRBV12-4	TRBD1	.	TRBJ1-1	TGTGCCAGCAGCCCCGACAGGGGGCCCACTGAAGCTTTCTTT	CASSPDRGPTEAFF
TRBV7-6	.	few	TRBJ1-2	TGTGCCAGCAGCTTAGAACGGGGGGATGGCTACACCTTC	CASSLERGDGYTF
TRBV6-1	.	few	TRBJ1-1	TGTGCCAGCAGTGAACCCCGCACAGGCACTGAAGCTTTCTTT	CASSEPRTGTEAFF
TRBV11-1	TRBD1	.	TRBJ1-1	TGTGCCAGCAGCTTGGGGACAGGGGCCATCACTGAAGCTTTCTTT	CASSLGTGAITEAFF
TRBV7-8	.	few	TRBJ2-3	TGTGCCAGCAGCTTAAACAGTGAGAGCACAGATACGCAGTATTTT	CASSLNSESTDTQYF
TRBV12-3/TRBV12-4	TRBD1	.	TRBJ1-1	TGTGCCAGCATTAACAGGGGGCGCGGGGGCACAGCTTTCTTT	CASINRGRGGTAFF
TRBV10-3	TRBD1	few	TRBJ2-1	TGTGCCATCAACACCGGGACAGGAGGTCATGAGCAGTTCTTC	CAINTGTGGHEQFF
TRBV12-3/TRBV12-4	.	once	TRBJ2-2	TGTGCCAGCAGTCCGGGCTCCGCGAACACCGGGGAGCTGTTTTTT	CASSPGSANTGELFF
TRBV5-1	.	few	TRBJ2-1	TGCGCCAGCAGCTTCGTGCCAGGGGCCTACAATGAGCAGTTCTTC	CASSFVPGAYNEQFF
TRBV7-6	.	.	TRBJ1-4	TGTGCCAGCAGCCCGATTGGGCTCGTCGCAACTAATGAAAAACTGTTTTTT	CASSPIGLVATNEKLFF
TRBV7-6	.	many	TRBJ2-7	TGTGCCAGCAGCTCCGGGAGACGGAGCTCCTACGAGCAGTACTTC	CASSSGRRSSYEQYF
TRBV27	TRBD2	.	TRBJ2-5	TGTGCCAGCAGTTTAGAGTGTCATGGTGATAGCGGGGGGAACGGGACCCAGTACTTC	CASSLECHGDSGGNGTQYF
TRBV28	TRBD1	.	TRBJ2-7	TGTGCCAGCAGACCCCGGACAGGGTTGGCCTACGAGCAGTACTTC	CASRPRTGLAYEQYF
TRBV4-1	.	few	TRBJ2-1	TGCGCCAGCAGCGAAACAGACGGGTCTGAGTACAATGAGCAGTTCTTC	CASSETDGSEYNEQFF
TRBV28	.	.	TRBJ1-5	TGTGCCAGCAGTTTGGACAACTATAGCAATCAGCCCCAGCATTTT	CASSLDNYSNQPQHF
TRBV12-3/TRBV12-4	.	.	TRBJ1-5	TGTGCCAGCAGTCCCACGGTGAGTCAGCCCCAGCATTTT	CASSPTVSQPQHF
TRBV9	.	.	TRBJ2-3	TGTGCCAGCAGCCCAACTAGGGACACCCACGGGGATACGCAGTATTTT	CASSPTRDTHGDTQYF
TRBV4-1	.	once	TRBJ2-2	TGCGCCAGCAGCCAAGATTCCGGGGCCGCGAACACCGGGGAGCTGTTTTTT	CASSQDSGAANTGELFF
TRBV19	.	.	TRBJ2-7	TGTGCCAGTACTCCGGGGAGGCATCAGAGCTACGAGCAGTACTTC	CASTPGRHQSYEQYF
TRBV9	.	few	TRBJ2-2	TGTGCCAGCAGTCTAATGCCCCGGGTACAGCCGAACACCGGGGAGCTGTTTTTT	CASSLMPRVQPNTGELFF
TRBV19	.	few	TRBJ1-5	TGTGCCAGTAGAAGCAACCGCTGGGCAGGGAGTCAGCCCCAGCATTTT	CASRSNRWAGSQPQHF
TRBV10-3	.	.	TRBJ2-7	TGTGCCATCAGCGAAAAAACCTACGAGCAGTACTTC	CAISEKTYEQYF
TRBV25-1	.	.	TRBJ1-6	TGTGCCAGCAGTGAATGGAAAGTAAGGGACTCACCCCTCCACTTT	CASSEWKVRDSPLHF
TRBV28	.	.	TRBJ2-7	TGTGCCAGCGCGACGCCGGGACGGAGCTCCTACGAGCAGTACTTC	CASATPGRSSYEQYF
TRBV12-3/TRBV12-4	.	.	TRBJ1-4	TGTGCCAGCAGTCTCCGGACAGCCTCTGAAAAACTGTTTTTT	CASSLRTASEKLFF
TRBV28	TRBD1	.	TRBJ1-4	TGTGCCAGCAGTTTGGGGCAGGGGGCGCGTGAAAAACTGTTTTTT	CASSLGQGAREKLFF
TRBV6-5	TRBD2	.	TRBJ2-7	TGTGCCAGCAGTTATGCCGGACTAGCGGGAGACTCCTACGAGCAGTACTTC	CASSYAGLAGDSYEQYF
TRBV10-2	TRBD1	.	TRBJ1-1	TGCGCCAGCAGTGGACAGGGAGAGACTGAAGCTTTCTTT	CASSGQGETEAFF
TRBV5-6	.	few	TRBJ2-1	TGTGCCAGCAGCTGGCGCGGCGGCGACAATGAGCAGTTCTTC	CASSWRGGDNEQFF
TRBV20-1	TRBD1	.	TRBJ2-1	TGCAGTGCTGAGGGACAGTACTACAATGAGCAGTTCTTC	CSAEGQYYNEQFF
TRBV19	.	.	TRBJ1-6	TGTGCCAGTAGCACCGGGACTTCGAATTCACCCCTCCACTTT	CASSTGTSNSPLHF
TRBV11-2	.	.	TRBJ1-2	TGTGCCAGCAGCTTCTCAGGGACGGGCTACACCTTC	CASSFSGTGYTF
TRBV7-8	TRBD1	many	TRBJ2-7	TGTGCCAGCAGCACCCGGACAGGGGTGCAGTACTTC	CASSTRTGVQYF
TRBV4-2	.	.	TRBJ2-1	TGTGCCAGCAGCCAAACTGGTCCCAATGAGCAGTTCTTC	CASSQTGPNEQFF
TRBV7-2	TRBD2	many	TRBJ2-3	TGTGCCAGCAGCTTCGGGCCTAGCGGGAGCACAGATACGCAGTATTTT	CASSFGPSGSTDTQYF
TRBV10-3	TRBD2	.	TRBJ2-3	TGTGCCATCAGTCCTAGCGGGGCGAGCACAGATACGCAGTATTTT	CAISPSGASTDTQYF
TRBV6-6	TRBD1	.	TRBJ2-5	TGTGCCAGCAGTTTGAACAGGGGTGTGGAGACCCAGTACTTC	CASSLNRGVETQYF
TRBV7-8	.	.	TRBJ2-2	TGTGCCAGCAGCTTAGGACAGGACGGGGAGCTGTTTTTT	CASSLGQDGELFF